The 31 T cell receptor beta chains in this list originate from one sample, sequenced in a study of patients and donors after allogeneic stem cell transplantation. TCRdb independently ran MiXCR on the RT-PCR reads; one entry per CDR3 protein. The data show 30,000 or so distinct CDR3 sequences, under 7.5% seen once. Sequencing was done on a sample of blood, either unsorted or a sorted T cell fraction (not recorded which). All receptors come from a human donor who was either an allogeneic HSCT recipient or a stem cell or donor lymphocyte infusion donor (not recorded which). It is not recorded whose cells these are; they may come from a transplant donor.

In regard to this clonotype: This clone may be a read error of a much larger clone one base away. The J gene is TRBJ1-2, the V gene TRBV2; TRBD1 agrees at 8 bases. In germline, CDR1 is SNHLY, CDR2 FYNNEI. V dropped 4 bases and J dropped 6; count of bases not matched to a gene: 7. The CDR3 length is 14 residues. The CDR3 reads CASSVDRGNHGYTF. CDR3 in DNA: TGTGCCAGCAGTGTCGACAGGGGAAACCATGGCTACACCTTC.

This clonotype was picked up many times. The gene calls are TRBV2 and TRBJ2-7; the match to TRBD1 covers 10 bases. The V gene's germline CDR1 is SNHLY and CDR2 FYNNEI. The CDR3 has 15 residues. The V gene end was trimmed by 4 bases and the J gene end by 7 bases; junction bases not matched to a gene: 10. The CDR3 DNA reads TGTGCCAGCAGTGTTGACAGGGGGCGCCCGGGGGAGCAGTACTTC. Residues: CASSVDRGRPGEQYF.

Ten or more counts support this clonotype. CDR3 sequence (DNA): TGTGCCAGCAGCGTAACACGGAATTCACCCCTCCACTTT. Residues: CASSVTRNSPLHF. The genes are TRBV28 and TRBJ1-6, with unresolved D. The CDR3 covers 13 residues. The V end lost 6 bases, the J end lost 7 bases, and 10 bases lay between the germline ends. The germline CDR1 and CDR2 sequences are MDHEN and SYDVKM.

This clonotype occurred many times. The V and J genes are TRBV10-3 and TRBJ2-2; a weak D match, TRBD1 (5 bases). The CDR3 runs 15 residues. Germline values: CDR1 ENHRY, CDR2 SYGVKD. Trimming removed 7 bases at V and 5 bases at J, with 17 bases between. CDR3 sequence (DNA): TGTGCCATCATGTCTGCCAGGGAAGTGACCGGGGAGCTGTTTTTT. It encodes CAIMSAREVTGELFF.

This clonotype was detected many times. This CDR3 reads CASSLGGPGEKLFF. The CDR3 DNA reads as TGTGCCAGCAGTTTAGGGGGGCCGGGTGAAAAACTGTTTTTT. The V and J genes are TRBV28 and TRBJ1-4, with D maybe TRBD1 (6 bases). Per germline, CDR1 MDHEN and CDR2 SYDVKM. Trimming cost V 2 bases and J 7 bases, with 11 bases left between them. CDR3 size: 14 residues.

As DNA, the CDR3 is TGTGCCAGCAGTACCCCCGTACAGGGAGCCTATACGCAGTATTTT. Protein: CASSTPVQGAYTQYF. The chain couples TRBV28 to TRBJ2-3, with D tentatively TRBD1 (6 bases). The length of the CDR3 is 15 residues. Germline values: CDR1 MDHEN, CDR2 SYDVKM. The ends were cut back, 5 bases at V and 7 bases at J, with 19 bases in the middle.

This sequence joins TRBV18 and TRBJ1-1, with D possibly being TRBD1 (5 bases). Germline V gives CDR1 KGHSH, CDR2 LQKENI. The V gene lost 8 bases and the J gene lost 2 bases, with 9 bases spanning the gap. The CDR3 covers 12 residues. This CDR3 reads CASRGGNTEAFF. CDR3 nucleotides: TGTGCCAGCCGGGGGGGTAACACTGAAGCTTTCTTT.

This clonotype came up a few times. In nucleotides, the CDR3 is TGCGCCAGCAGCTTTTTTCTAGCGGGAGAGGAGACCCAGTACTTC. It yields the protein CASSFFLAGEETQYF. The chain has TRBV5-1 and TRBJ2-5; 10 bases agree with TRBD2. The CDR3 is made up of 15 amino acids. V gave up 2 bases and J gave up 5 bases; unmatched junction bases: 6. Looked up from germline, CDR1 is SGHRS and CDR2 is YFSETQ.

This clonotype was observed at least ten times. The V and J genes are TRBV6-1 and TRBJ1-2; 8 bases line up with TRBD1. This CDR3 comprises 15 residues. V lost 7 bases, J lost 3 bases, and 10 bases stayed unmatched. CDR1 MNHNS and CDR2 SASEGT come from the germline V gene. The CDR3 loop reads CASITGGFLDYGYTF. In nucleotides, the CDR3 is TGTGCCAGCATTACAGGGGGGTTTCTGGACTATGGCTACACCTTC.

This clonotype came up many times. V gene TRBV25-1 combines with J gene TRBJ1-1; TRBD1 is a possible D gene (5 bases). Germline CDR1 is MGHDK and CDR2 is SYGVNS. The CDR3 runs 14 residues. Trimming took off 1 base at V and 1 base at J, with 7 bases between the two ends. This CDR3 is CASSELGENTEAFF. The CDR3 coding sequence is TGTGCCAGCAGTGAATTAGGGGAGAACACTGAAGCTTTCTTT.

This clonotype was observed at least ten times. The CDR3 protein is CASSLETVKNIQYF. As DNA, the CDR3 is TGTGCCAGCAGCTTAGAAACAGTAAAAAACATTCAGTACTTC. The rearrangement joins TRBV7-9 to TRBJ2-4; the D is unclear. The CDR3 extends over 14 amino acids. The ends were cut back, 1 base at V and 4 bases at J, with 8 bases in the middle. Germline loops: CDR1 SEHNR, CDR2 FQNEAQ (reference sequence).

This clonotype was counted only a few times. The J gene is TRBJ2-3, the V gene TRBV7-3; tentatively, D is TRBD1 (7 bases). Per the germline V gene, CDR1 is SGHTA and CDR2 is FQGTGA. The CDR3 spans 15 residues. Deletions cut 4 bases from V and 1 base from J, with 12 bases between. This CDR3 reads CASSSQGGRTDTQYF. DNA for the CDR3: TGTGCCAGCAGCTCGCAGGGGGGTCGCACAGATACGCAGTATTTT.

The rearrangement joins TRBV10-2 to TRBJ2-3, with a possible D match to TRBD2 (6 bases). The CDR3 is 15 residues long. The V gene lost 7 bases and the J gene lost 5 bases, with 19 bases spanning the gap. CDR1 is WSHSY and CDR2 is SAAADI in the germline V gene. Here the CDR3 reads CASTPPGVSQDTQYF. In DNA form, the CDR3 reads TGCGCCAGCACCCCCCCGGGAGTTAGTCAAGATACGCAGTATTTT.

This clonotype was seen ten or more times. Here the CDR3 DNA reads TGTGCCAGCAGTGAACCGAGGGGCCTGAACACTGAAGCTTTCTTT. Translated, it gives CASSEPRGLNTEAFF. This chain uses TRBV2 with TRBJ1-1, with a possible D match to TRBD1 (5 bases). This CDR3 region has 15 residues. CDR1 and CDR2 from the germline V gene are SNHLY and FYNNEI. V lost 2 bases to trimming and J lost 0 bases, with 10 bases between them. Supplemented by reference TRBV2 and TRBJ1-1, the full variable domain reads EPEVTQTPSHQVTQMGQEVILRCVPISNHLYFYWYRQILGQKVEFLVSFYNNEISEKSEIFDDQFSVERPDGSNFTLKIRSTKLEDSAMYFCASSEPRGLNTEAFFGQGTRLTVV.

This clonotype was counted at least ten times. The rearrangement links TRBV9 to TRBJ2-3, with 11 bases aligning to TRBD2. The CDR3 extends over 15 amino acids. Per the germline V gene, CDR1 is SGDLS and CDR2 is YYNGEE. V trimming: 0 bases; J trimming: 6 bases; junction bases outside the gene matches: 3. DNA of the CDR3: TGTGCCAGCAGCGTAGGACTAGCGGGACCCGATACGCAGTATTTT. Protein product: CASSVGLAGPDTQYF.

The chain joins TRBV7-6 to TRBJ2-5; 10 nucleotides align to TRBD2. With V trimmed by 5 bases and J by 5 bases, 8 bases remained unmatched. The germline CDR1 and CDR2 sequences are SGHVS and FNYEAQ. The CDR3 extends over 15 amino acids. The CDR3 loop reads CASSKLLAGMETQYF. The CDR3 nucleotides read TGTGCCAGCAGCAAGCTACTAGCGGGGATGGAGACCCAGTACTTC.

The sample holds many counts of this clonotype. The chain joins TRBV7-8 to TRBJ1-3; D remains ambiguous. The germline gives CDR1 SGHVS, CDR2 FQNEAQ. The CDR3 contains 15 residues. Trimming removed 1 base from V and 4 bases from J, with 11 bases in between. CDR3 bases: TGTGCCAGCAGCTTAGTAGGGCTTTGGGGAAACACCATATATTTT. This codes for CASSLVGLWGNTIYF.

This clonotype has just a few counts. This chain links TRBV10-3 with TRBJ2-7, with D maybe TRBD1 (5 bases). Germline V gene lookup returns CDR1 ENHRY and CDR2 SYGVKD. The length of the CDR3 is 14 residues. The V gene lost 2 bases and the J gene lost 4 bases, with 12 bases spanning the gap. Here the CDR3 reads CAISEGREGYEQYF. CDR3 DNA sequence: TGTGCCATCAGTGAGGGCAGGGAAGGGTACGAGCAGTACTTC.

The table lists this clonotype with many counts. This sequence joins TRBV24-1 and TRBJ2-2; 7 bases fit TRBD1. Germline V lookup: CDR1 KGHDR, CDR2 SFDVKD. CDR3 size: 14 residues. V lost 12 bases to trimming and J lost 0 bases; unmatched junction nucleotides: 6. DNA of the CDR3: TGTGCCGTTAAGGGGGCCTCGAACACCGGGGAGCTGTTTTTT. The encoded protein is CAVKGASNTGELFF.

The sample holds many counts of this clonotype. CDR3 amino acids: CASSVLKGSSYNEQFF. The DNA for the CDR3 is TGCGCCAGCAGCGTCCTGAAGGGAAGCTCCTACAATGAGCAGTTCTTC. J is TRBJ2-1 and V is TRBV5-1; D not certain. Trimming pared 4 bases from V and 0 bases from J, leaving 14 bases between. CDR1 and CDR2 (germline): SGHRS, YFSETQ. There are 16 residues in the CDR3.

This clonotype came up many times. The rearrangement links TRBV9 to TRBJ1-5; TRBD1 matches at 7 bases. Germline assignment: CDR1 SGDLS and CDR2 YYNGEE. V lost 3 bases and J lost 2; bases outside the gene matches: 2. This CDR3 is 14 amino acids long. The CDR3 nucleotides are TGTGCCAGCAGCGCAGGACAGGGCAATCAGCCCCAGCATTTT. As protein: CASSAGQGNQPQHF.

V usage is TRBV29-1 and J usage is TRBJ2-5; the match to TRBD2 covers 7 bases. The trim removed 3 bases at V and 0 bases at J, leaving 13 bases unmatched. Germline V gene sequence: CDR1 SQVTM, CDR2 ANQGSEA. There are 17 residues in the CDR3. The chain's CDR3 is CSVDGREPGQYQETQYF. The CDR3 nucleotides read TGCAGCGTTGACGGGCGGGAGCCCGGTCAGTACCAAGAGACCCAGTACTTC.

The CDR3 region has the DNA TGCGCCAGCGCGAACTCTGGGGCCAACGTCCTGACTTTC. The encoded protein is CASANSGANVLTF. V usage is TRBV10-2 and J usage is TRBJ2-6, with no clear D. Trimming took 8 bases from V and 0 from J, leaving 5 bases between them. The CDR3 consists of 13 residues. Germline loops: CDR1 WSHSY, CDR2 SAAADI.

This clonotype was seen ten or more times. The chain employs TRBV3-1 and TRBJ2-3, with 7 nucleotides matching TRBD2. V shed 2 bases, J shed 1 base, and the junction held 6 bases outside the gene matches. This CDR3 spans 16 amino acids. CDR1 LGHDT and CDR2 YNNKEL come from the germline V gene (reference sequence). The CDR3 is CASSQIAGVGTDTQYF. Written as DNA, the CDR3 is TGTGCCAGCAGCCAAATCGCGGGAGTTGGCACAGATACGCAGTATTTT.

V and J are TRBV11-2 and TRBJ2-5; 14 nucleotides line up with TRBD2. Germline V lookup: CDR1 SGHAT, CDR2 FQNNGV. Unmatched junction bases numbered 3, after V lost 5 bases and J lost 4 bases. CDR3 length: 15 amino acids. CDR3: CASSTTSGRAETQYF. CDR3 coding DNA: TGTGCCAGCAGCACGACTAGCGGGAGGGCAGAGACCCAGTACTTC. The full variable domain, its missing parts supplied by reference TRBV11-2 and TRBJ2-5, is EAGVAQSPRYKIIEKRQSVAFWCNPISGHATLYWYQQILGQGPKLLIQFQNNGVVDDSQLPKDRFSAERLKGVDSTLKIQPAKLEDSAVYLCASSTTSGRAETQYFGPGTRLLVL.

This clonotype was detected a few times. This chain's CDR3 is CASSPGLAGIITQYF. In nucleotides, the CDR3 is TGTGCCAGCTCACCGGGACTAGCGGGAATCATAACCCAGTACTTC. The rearrangement joins TRBV18 to TRBJ2-5, with 13 bases matching TRBD2. Germline CDR1 and CDR2: KGHSH and LQKENI. Unmatched junction bases numbered 6, after V lost 3 bases and J lost 8 bases. The CDR3 totals 15 residues.

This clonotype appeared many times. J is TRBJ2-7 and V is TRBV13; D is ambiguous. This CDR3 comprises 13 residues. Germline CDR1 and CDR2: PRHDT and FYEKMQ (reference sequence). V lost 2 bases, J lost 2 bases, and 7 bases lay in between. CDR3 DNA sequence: TGTGCCAGCAGCTTATGTCTAGCCTACGAGCAGTACTTC. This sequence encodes CASSLCLAYEQYF. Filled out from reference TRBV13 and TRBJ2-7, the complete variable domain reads AAGVIQSPRHLIKEKRETATLKCYPIPRHDTVYWYQQGPGQDPQFLISFYEKMQSDKGSIPDRFSAQQFSDYHSELNMSSLELGDSALYFCASSLCLAYEQYFGPGTRLTVT.

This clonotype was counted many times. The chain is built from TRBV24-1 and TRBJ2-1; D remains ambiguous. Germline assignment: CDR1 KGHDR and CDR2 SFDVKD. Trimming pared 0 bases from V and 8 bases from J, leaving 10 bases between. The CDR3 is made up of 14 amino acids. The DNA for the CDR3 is TGTGCCACCAGTGATTTGCATTTGGGCGATGAGCAGTTCTTC. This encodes CATSDLHLGDEQFF.

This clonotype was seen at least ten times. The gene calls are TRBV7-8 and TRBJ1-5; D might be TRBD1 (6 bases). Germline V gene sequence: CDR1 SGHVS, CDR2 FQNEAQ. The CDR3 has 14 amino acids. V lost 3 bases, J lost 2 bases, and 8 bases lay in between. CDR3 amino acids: CASSFRGGNQPQHF. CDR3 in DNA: TGTGCCAGCAGCTTCAGGGGAGGCAATCAGCCCCAGCATTTT.

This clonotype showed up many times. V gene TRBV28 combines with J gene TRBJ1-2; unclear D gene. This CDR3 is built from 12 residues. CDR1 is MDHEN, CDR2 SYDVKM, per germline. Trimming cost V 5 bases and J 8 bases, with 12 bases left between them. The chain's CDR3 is CASSPLRLGYTF. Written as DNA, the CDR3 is TGTGCCAGCAGTCCTCTACGCCTAGGCTACACCTTC.

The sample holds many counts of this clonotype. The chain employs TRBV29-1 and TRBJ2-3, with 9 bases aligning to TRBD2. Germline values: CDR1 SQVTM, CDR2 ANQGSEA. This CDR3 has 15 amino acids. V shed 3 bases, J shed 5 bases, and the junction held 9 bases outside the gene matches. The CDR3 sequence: CSVDGIAGVVDTQYF. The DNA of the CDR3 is TGCAGCGTTGATGGAATAGCGGGAGTCGTAGATACGCAGTATTTT.